This T cell receptor beta chain was recorded in a study of blood T cell repertoires in COVID-19. This CDR3 is built from 16 residues. V was pared by 7 bases and J by 7 bases, with 25 bases between. CDR1 and CDR2 (germline): LNHDA, SQIVND (reference sequence). The protocol was immunoSEQ multiplex PCR, while the TCRdb copy is restricted to in-frame clones and leaves out a portion. The top ten clones hold about 1.8% of a sample with about 290,000 clones, 75% to 90% of them seen once. The clonotype originates from a woman between 40 and 55 years old who had recovered from COVID-19. The chain combines TRBV19 with TRBJ1-2; no clear D gene. Specimen: PBMCs or T cells enriched from blood (not recorded which). The CDR3 loop is CASTPIYPQRARGYTF. The CDR3 DNA is TGTGCCAGTACCCCCATCTACCCCCAACGAGCCCGTGGCTACACCTTC.